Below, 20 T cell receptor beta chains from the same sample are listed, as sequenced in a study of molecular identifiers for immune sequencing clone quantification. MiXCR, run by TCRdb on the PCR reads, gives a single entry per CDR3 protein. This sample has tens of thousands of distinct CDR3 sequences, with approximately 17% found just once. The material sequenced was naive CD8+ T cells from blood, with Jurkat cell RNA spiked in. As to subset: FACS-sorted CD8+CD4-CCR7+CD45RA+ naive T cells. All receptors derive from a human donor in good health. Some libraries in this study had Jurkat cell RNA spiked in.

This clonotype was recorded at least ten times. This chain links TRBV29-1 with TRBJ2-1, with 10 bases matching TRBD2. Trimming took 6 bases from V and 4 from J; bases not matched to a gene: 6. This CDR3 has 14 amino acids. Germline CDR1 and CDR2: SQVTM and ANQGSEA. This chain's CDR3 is CSVQAGGGYNEQFF. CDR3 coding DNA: TGCAGCGTACAAGCGGGAGGGGGTTACAATGAGCAGTTCTTC.

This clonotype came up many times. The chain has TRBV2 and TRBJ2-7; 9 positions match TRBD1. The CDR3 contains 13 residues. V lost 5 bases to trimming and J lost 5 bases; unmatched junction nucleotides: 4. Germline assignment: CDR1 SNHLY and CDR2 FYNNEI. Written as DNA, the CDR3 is TGTGCCAGCAGTCACGACAGGGGGGACGAGCAGTACTTC. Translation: CASSHDRGDEQYF.

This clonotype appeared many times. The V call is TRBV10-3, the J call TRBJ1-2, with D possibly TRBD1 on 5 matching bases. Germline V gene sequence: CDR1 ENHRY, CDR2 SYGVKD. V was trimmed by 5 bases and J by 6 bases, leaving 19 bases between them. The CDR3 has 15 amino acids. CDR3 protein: CAISSIQAVGDGYTF. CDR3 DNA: TGTGCCATCAGTTCCATACAGGCGGTGGGAGATGGCTACACCTTC.

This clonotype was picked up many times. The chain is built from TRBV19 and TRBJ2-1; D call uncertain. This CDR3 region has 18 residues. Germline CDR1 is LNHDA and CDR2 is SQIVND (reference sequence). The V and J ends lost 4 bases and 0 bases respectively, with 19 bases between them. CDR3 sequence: CASSRYRAAKSSYNEQFF. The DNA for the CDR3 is TGTGCCAGTAGTAGGTACCGGGCTGCAAAGAGCTCCTACAATGAGCAGTTCTTC.

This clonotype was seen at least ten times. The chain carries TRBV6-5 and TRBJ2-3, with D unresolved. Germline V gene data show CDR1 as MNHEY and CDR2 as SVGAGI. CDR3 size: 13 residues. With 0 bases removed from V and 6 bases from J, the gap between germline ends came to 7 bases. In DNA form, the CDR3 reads TGTGCCAGCAGTTACTCTGTAACGGATACGCAGTATTTT. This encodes CASSYSVTDTQYF.

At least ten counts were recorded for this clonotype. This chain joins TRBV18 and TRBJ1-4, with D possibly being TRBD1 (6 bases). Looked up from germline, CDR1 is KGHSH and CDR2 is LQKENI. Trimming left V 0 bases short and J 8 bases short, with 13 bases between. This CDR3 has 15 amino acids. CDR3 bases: TGTGCCAGCTCACCACCCACAGGGACCGGAGAAAAACTGTTTTTT. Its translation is CASSPPTGTGEKLFF.

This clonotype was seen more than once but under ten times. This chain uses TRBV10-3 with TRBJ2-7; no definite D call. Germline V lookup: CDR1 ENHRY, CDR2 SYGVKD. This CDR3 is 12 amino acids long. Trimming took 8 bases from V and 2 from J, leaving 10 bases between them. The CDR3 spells CAIAGDAYEQYF. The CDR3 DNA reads TGTGCCATCGCTGGGGATGCCTACGAGCAGTACTTC.

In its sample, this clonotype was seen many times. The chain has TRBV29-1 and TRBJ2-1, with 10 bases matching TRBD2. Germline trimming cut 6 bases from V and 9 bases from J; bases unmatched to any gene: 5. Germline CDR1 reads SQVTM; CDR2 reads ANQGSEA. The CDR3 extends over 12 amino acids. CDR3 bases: TGCAGCGTGCTAGCGGGAGAAGCTGAGCAGTTCTTC. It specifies CSVLAGEAEQFF.

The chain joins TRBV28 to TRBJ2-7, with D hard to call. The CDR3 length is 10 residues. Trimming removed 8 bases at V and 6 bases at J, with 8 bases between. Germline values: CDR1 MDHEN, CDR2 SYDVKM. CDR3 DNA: TGTGCCAGCTATCACGGCGAGCAGTACTTC. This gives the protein CASYHGEQYF.

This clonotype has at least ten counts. The CDR3 DNA is TGTGCCAGCAGCTCGGGAGGGCCAGGCTACGAGCAGTACTTC. Encoded protein: CASSSGGPGYEQYF. The J gene is TRBJ2-7, the V gene TRBV7-3; TRBD2 matches at 8 bases. The V gene end was trimmed by 4 bases and the J gene end by 3 bases; junction bases not matched to a gene: 5. The germline V gene has CDR1 SGHTA and CDR2 FQGTGA. The CDR3 runs 14 residues.

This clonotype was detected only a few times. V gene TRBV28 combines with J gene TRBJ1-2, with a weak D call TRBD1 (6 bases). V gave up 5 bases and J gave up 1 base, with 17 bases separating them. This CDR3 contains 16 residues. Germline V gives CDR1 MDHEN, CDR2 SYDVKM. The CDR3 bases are TGTGCCAGCAGTGCCAACAGGGAGGGGGATAACTATGGCTACACCTTC. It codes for CASSANREGDNYGYTF.

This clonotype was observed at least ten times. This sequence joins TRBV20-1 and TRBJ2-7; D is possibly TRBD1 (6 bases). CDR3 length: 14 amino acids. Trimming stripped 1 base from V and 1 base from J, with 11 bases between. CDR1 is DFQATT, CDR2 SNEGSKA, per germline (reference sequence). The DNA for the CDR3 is TGCAGTGCTAGAGGGACAGCAACTTCCTACGAGCAGTACTTC. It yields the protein CSARGTATSYEQYF.

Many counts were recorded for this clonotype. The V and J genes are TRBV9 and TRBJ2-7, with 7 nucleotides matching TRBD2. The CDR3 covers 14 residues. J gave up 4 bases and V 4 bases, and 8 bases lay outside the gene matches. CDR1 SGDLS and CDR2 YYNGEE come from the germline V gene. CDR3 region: CASSPASGVYEQYF. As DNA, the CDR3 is TGTGCCAGCAGCCCCGCTAGCGGAGTTTACGAGCAGTACTTC.

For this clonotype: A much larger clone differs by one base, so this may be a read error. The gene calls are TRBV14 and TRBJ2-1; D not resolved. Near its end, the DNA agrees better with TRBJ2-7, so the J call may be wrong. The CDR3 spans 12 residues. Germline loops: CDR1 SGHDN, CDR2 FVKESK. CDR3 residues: CASSQVGNEQYF. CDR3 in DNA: TGTGCCAGCAGCCAAGTCGGCAATGAGCAGTACTTC.

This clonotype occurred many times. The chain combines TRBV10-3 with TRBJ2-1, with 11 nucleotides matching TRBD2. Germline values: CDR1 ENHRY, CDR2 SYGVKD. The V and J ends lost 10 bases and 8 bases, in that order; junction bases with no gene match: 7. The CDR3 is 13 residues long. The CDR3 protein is CATLAGVDDEQFF. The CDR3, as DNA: TGTGCCACACTAGCGGGAGTAGACGATGAGCAGTTCTTC.

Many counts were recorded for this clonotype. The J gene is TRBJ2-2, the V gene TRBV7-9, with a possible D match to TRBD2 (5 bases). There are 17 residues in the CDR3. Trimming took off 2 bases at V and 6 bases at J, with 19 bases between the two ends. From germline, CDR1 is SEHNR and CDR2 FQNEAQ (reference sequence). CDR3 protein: CASSLPVGWGDAGELFF. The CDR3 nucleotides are TGTGCCAGCAGCTTACCCGTGGGATGGGGAGACGCCGGGGAGCTGTTTTTT.

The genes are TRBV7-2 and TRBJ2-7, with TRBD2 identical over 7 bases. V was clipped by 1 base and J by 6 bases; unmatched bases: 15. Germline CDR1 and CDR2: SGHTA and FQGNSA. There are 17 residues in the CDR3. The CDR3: CASSLDFFRLTGGEQYF. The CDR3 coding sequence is TGTGCCAGCAGCTTAGATTTCTTTCGGCTTACGGGGGGCGAGCAGTACTTC.

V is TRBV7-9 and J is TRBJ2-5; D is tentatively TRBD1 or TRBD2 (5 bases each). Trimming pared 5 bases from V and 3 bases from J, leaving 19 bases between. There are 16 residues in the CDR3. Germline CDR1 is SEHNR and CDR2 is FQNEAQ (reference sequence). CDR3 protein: CASSPKTGTEKETQYF. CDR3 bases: TGTGCCAGCAGCCCCAAGACCGGGACCGAGAAAGAGACCCAGTACTTC.

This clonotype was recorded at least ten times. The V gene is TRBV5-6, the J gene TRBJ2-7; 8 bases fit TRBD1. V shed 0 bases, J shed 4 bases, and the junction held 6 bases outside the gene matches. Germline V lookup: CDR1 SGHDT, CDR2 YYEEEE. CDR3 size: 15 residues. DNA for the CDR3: TGTGCCAGCAGCTTGGTGGCAGGGGGCTATTACGAGCAGTACTTC. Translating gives CASSLVAGGYYEQYF.

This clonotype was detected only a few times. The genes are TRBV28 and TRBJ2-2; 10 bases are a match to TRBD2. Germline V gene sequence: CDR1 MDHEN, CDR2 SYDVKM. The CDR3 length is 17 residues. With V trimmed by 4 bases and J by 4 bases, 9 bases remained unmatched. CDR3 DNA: TGTGCCAGCAGTTCTCTTCTAGCGGGAGTCGGCACCGGGGAGCTGTTTTTT. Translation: CASSSLLAGVGTGELFF. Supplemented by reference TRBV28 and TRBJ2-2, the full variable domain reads DVKVTQSSRYLVKRTGEKVFLECVQDMDHENMFWYRQDPGLGLRLIYFSYDVKMKEKGDIPEGYSVSREKKERFSLILESASTNQTSMYLCASSSLLAGVGTGELFFGEGSRLTVL.